This T cell receptor beta chain was sequenced for a study of regulatory T cells in long-lasting Graves disease. Study outcomes and limitations: It was possible that the small sample size reduced accuracy.

A single count supports this clonotype. Its specificity is not known. Through Arm-PCR of CDR3 regions and iRepertoire HTBI primers, TCR beta libraries were built. A single record per CDR3 protein comes from TCRdb applying MiXCR to the multiplex PCR reads. The top ten hold about a quarter of the sample, which has under 450,000 distinct CDR3 sequences, about 25% seen once. Time point described: persistent/refractory GD, antithyroid drugs over 5 years with positive TRAb. Researchers made the TCR library from RNA that was extracted from PBMCs. This CDR3 region has 14 residues. The germline CDR1 and CDR2 sequences are SNHLY and FYNNEI. V trimming: 10 bases; J trimming: 6 bases; junction bases outside the gene matches: 9.

Sequences were derived from peripheral blood mononuclear cells (PBMCs), sampled when the disease was refractory, from a patient treated with antithyroid drugs. The J gene is TRBJ2-1, the V gene TRBV2; the match to TRBD2 covers 10 bases. This clonotype was sampled from a female donor with Graves disease. In nucleotides, the CDR3 is TGTGCCACACAAGCGGGAGGGCCACGCAATGAGCAGTTCTTC. It codes for CATQAGGPRNEQFF.